This T cell receptor (beta chain) was obtained from a study of Ad26.COV2.S vaccination and SARS-CoV-2 variants (dated by TCRdb to the early 2020s). Looking at the study overall: Donors in the vaccine arm were drawn from COV1001, a multicentre, randomized, double-blind, placebo-controlled phase I-IIa trial testing Ad26.COV2.S in healthy adults. Dosing of Ad26.COV2.S was intramuscular, at either 5x10^10 or 1x10^11 viral particles, delivered as one shot or as two shots spaced 56 days apart. TCRbeta repertoire sequencing was used to assess the specificity and breadth of SARS-CoV-2-reactive T cell receptors after Ad26.COV2.S vaccination. A total of about 30 samples were included in the TCR-sequenced set, comprising around 19 Ad26.COV2.S vaccine recipients, 5 placebo recipients and 8 SARS-CoV-2 convalescent individuals. Trial participants were randomized into five groups of five: low-dose or high-dose Ad26.COV2.S given once or twice, or placebo on both occasions. Throughout the experiments and outcome assessment, investigators stayed blinded to trial group allocation.

The table lists this clone with a count of one. This clone's antigen is unknown. Per-nucleotide qualities are absent, and no much larger clonotype sits a single base away. The label giving this sample's treatment or condition can be read as: some 20 received Ad26.COV2.S at low or high dose, single or two shots; several received placebo; per-sample allocation not given. Repertoires of vaccine and placebo recipients were sequenced from samples taken on day 63 after the first injection. In Cohort 1b, around 23 adults aged 18-55 years were enrolled at a single site in Boston, USA, between 29 July and 7 August 2020. Ad26.COV2.S was a replication-incompetent adenovirus type 26 vector expressing a prefusion-stabilized SARS-CoV-2 spike protein from the original Wuhan strain. What the study reported, not specific to this receptor: After vaccination, substantial breadth of spike-specific CD8+ and CD4+ T cell responses was reported. Comparing responses between vaccine doses or regimens was not something the study was powered to do. Spike-specific TCR breadth was higher in Ad26.COV2.S recipients than in placebo recipients (P = 0.0014). It was noted by the authors that total T cell responses may have been underestimated by the TCR breadth and depth analyses. Non-spike TCR breadth was comparable between vaccine and placebo recipients, consistent with the vaccine containing only spike.

A distance of 4 bases separates the germline ends of V and J, which lose 1 base and 0 bases respectively. Taken from cysteine to phenylalanine, the CDR3 has 13 residues. Just CDR3 DNA is preserved here, 39 bases in frame from base 1. CDR1 and CDR2 are read off the germline V gene (reference sequence) as MNHEY and SMNVEV. The immunoSEQ Assay was used to sequence TCRbeta CDR3 regions. After extraction, genomic DNA underwent amplification by bias-controlled multiplex PCR, followed by high-throughput sequencing. From the authors' description of their analysis: Collapsing and filtering of sequences were performed to quantify the absolute abundance of each unique TCRbeta CDR3 region. Usable DNA was measured by amplifying reference genes present in all nucleated cells, and TCRbeta template counts were normalized to that usable DNA to estimate T cell fraction. Repertoire TCRs were annotated as SARS-CoV-2-specific when V gene, CDR3 amino acid sequence and J gene were exactly matched to a known reactive TCR set. The reference SARS-CoV-2 TCR set was derived from MIRA and filtered for enrichment in COVID-19-positive ImmuneCODE repertoires, a step that removed public or cross-reactive TCRs. Based on the MIRA antigens, annotated TCRs were further analysed at the level of specific ORF or position within ORF. Depth was the summed frequency of annotated unique rearrangements, while breadth was defined as annotated unique rearrangements over total unique productive rearrangements. TCR breadth was compared between groups using two-sided Wilcoxon rank-sum tests. Held by TCRdb, this immuneACCESS table contains in-frame sequences only and omits some clones. Under half of the omission traces to an unresolved V gene where checked; the cause of the rest is unknown. From that table come the V and J calls and clone size; the DNA was used to work out D and trimming. This sample comprises about 420,000 clones, approximately 90% of them detected only once. The ten largest account for approximately 4% of the sample.

Recombination connected TRBV27 to TRBJ2-7; no D gene can be assigned with confidence. The receptor was derived from a person between 18 and 60 years old who received the Ad26.COV2.S COVID-19 vaccine or a placebo. The material sequenced was peripheral blood, taken in a trial of Ad26.COV2.S vaccine versus placebo. The DNA sequence reads TGTGCCAGCAGTTTATTCCCCTCCTACGAGCAGTACTTC. Its coded protein is CASSLFPSYEQYF.